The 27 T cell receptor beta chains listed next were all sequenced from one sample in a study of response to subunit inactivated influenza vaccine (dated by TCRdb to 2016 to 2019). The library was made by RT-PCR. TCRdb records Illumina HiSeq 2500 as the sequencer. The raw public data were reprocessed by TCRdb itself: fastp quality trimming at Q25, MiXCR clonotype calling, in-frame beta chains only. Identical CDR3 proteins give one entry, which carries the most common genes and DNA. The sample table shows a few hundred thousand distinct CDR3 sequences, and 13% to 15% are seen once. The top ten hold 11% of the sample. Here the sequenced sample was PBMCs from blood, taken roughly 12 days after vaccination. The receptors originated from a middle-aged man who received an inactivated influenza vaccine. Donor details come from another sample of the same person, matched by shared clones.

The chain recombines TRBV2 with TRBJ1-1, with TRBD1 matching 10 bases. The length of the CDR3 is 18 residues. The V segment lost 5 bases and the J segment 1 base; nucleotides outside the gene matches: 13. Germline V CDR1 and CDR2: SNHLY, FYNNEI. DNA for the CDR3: TGTGCCAGCAGTTTAGAATTTGGACAGGGGGAGGCGAACACTGAAGCTTTCTTT. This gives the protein CASSLEFGQGEANTEAFF.

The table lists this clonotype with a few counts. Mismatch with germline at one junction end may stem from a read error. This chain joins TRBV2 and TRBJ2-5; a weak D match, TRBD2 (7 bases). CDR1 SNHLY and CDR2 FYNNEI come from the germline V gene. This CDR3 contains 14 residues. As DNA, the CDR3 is TGTGCCAGCAGTGAAAGGGGGAGCGGGCGGGAGTATCACTTC. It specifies CASSERGSGREYHF.

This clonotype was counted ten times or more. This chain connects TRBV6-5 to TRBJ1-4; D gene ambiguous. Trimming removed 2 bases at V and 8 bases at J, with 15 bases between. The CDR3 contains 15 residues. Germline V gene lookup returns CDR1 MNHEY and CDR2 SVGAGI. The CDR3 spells CASSYDGYRPEKLFF. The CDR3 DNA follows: TGTGCCAGCAGTTACGACGGATACCGCCCCGAAAAACTGTTTTTT.

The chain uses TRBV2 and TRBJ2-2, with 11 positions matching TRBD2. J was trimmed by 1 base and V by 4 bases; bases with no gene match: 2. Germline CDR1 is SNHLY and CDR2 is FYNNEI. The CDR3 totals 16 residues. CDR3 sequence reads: CASSVGLAVNTGELFF. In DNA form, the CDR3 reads TGTGCCAGCAGTGTGGGACTAGCGGTGAACACCGGGGAGCTGTTTTTT.

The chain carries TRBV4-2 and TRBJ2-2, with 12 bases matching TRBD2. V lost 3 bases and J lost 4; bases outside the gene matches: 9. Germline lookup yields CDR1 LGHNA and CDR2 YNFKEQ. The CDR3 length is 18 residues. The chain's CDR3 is CASSQELAGGPITGELFF. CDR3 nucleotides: TGTGCCAGCAGCCAGGAGCTAGCGGGAGGGCCTATCACCGGGGAGCTGTTTTTT.

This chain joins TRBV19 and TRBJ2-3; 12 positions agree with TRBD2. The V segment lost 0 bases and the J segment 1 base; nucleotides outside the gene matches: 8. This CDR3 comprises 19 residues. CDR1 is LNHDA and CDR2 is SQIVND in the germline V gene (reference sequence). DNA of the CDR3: TGTGCCAGTAGTATAGATTCTAGCGGGGGGGCGTTGGGCACAGATACGCAGTATTTT. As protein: CASSIDSSGGALGTDTQYF.

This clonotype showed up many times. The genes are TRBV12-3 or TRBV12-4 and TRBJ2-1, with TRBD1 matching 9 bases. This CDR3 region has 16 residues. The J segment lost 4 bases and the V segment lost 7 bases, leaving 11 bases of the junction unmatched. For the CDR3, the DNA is TGTGCCAGCACCTTTGAGTGGGGACAGGGTTACAATGAGCAGTTCTTC. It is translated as CASTFEWGQGYNEQFF.

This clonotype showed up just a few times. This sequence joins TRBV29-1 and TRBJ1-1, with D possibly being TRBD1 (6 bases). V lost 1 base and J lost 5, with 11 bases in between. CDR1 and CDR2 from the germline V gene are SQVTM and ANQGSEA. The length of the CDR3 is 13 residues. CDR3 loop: CSVEGQGRTEAFF. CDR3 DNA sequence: TGCAGCGTTGAAGGGCAGGGGAGGACTGAAGCTTTCTTT. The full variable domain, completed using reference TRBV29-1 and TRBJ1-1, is SAVISQKPSRDICQRGTSLTIQCQVDSQVTMMFWYRQQPGQSLTLIATANQGSEATYESGFVIDKFPISRPNLTFSTLTVSNMSPEDSSIYLCSVEGQGRTEAFFGQGTRLTVV.

The CDR3 DNA sequence: TGTGCCAGCAGCTTAGAAGGGCCCGCTCGTCCCTACGAGCAGTACTTC. Translated: CASSLEGPARPYEQYF. The gene calls are TRBV7-6 and TRBJ2-7; no definite D call. In germline, CDR1 is SGHVS, CDR2 FNYEAQ. The CDR3 covers 16 residues. V lost 1 base and J 2 bases, leaving 15 bases between the germline ends.

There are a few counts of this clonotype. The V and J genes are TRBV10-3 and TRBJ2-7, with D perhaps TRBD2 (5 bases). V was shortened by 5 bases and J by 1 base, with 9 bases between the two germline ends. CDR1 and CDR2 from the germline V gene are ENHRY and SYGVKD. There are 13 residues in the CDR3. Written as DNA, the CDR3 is TGTGCCATCAGTAGCGGCCGGTCCTACGAGCAGTACTTC. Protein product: CAISSGRSYEQYF.

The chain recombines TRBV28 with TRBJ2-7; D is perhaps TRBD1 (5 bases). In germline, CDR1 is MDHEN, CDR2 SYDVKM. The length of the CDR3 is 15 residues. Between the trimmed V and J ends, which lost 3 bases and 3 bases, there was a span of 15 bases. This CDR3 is CASSFGAGLFYEQYF. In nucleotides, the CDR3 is TGTGCCAGCAGTTTTGGGGCAGGTCTCTTCTACGAGCAGTACTTC.

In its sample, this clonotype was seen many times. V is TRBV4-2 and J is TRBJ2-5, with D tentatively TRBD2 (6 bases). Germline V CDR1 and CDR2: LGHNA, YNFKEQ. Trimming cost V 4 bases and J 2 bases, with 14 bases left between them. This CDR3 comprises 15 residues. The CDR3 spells CASSPNPGEQETQYF. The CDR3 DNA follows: TGTGCCAGCAGCCCAAATCCGGGGGAACAAGAGACCCAGTACTTC.

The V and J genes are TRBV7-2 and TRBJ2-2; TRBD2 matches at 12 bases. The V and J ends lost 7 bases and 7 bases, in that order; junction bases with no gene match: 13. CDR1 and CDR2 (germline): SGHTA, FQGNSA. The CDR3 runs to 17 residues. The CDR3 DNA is TGTGCCAGCACCTTCGACCCTCTAGCGGGAGGGGTCGGGGAGCTGTTTTTT. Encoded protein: CASTFDPLAGGVGELFF.

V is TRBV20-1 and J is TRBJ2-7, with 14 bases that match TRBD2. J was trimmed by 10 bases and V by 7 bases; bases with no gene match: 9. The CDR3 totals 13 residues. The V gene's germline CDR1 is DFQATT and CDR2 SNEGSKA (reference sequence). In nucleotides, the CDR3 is TGCAGTGTTTTGACTAGCGGGGGGGGTTACCAGTACTTC. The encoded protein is CSVLTSGGGYQYF.

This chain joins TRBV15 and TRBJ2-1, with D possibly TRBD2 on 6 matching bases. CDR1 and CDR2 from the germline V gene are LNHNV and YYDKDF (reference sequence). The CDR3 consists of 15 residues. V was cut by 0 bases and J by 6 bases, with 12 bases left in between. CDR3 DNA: TGTGCCACCAGCAGAGATCTTAGCGGAGGCAATGAGCAGTTCTTC. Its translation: CATSRDLSGGNEQFF.

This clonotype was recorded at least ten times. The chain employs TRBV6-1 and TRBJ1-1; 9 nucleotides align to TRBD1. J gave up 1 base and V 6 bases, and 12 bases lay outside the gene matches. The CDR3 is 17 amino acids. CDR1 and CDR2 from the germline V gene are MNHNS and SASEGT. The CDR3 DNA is TGTGCCAGCAGACCGGACAGGGGTAAAGGGGGGAACACTGAAGCTTTCTTT. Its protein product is CASRPDRGKGGNTEAFF.

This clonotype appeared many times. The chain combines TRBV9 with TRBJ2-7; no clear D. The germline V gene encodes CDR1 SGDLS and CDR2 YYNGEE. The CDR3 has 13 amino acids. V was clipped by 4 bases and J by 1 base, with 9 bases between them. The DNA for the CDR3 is TGTGCCAGCAGCCCTTCTCTATCCTACGAGCAGTACTTC. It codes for CASSPSLSYEQYF.

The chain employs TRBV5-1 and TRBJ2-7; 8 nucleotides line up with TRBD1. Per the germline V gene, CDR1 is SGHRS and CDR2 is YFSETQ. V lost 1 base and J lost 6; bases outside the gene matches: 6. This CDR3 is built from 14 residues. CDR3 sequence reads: CASSLTRTGTEQYF. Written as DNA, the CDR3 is TGCGCCAGCAGCTTGACCCGGACAGGGACCGAGCAGTACTTC. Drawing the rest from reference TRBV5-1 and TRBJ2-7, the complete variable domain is KAGVTQTPRYLIKTRGQQVTLSCSPISGHRSVSWYQQTPGQGLQFLFEYFSETQRNKGNFPGRFSGRQFSNSRSEMNVSTLELGDSALYLCASSLTRTGTEQYFGPGTRLTVT.

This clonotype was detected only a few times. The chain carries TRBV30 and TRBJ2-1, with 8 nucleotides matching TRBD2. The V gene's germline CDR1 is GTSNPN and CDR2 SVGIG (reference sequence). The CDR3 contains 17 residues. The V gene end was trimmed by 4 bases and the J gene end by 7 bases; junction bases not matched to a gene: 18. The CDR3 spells CAWMTRYGSGSGNEQFF. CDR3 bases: TGTGCCTGGATGACCCGGTATGGGAGCGGGAGTGGTAATGAGCAGTTCTTC.

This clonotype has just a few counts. The CDR3 is CSARSSGSEQYF. The CDR3 DNA follows: TGCAGTGCTAGGAGTAGCGGGAGCGAGCAGTACTTC. The gene calls are TRBV20-1 and TRBJ2-7, with 9 positions matching TRBD2. Trimming cost V 3 bases and J 6 bases; bases outside gene matches: 3. The CDR3 is 12 residues long. CDR1 and CDR2 from the germline V gene are DFQATT and SNEGSKA (reference sequence).

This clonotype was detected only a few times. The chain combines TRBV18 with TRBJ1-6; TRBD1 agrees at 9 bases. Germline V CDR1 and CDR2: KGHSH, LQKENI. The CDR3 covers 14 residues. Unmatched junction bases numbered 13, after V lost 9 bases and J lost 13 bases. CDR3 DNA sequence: TGTGCCAGTTCCTTATCCGGGACAGGGACCCCCCTCCACTTT. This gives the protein CASSLSGTGTPLHF.

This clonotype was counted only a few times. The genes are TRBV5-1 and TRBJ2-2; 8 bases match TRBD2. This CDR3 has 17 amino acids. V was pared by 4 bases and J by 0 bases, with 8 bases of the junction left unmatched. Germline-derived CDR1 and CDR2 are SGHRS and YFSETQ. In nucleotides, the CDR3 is TGCGCCAGCAGCCCTCCTACTAGCGGAACGAACACCGGGGAGCTGTTTTTT. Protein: CASSPPTSGTNTGELFF.

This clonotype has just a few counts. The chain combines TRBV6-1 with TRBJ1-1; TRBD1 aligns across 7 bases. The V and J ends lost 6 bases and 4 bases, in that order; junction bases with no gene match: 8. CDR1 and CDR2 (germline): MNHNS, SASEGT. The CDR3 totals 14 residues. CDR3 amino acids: CASRIDREGTEAFF. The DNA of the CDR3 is TGTGCCAGCAGGATAGACAGGGAGGGCACTGAAGCTTTCTTT.

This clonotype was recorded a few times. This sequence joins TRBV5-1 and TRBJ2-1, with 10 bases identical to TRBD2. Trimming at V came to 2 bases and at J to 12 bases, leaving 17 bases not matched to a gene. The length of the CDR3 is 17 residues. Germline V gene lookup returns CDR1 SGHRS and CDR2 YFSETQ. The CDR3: CASSLTLAGYTPTGQFF. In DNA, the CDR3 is TGCGCCAGCAGCTTAACACTAGCGGGATATACACCTACGGGGCAGTTCTTC.

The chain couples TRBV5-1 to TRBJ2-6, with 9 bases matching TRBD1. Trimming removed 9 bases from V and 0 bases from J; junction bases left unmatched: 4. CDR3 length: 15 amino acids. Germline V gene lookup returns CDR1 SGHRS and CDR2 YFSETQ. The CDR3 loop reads CATGTGNSGANVLTF. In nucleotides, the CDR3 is TGCGCCACCGGGACAGGGAACTCTGGGGCCAACGTCCTGACTTTC.

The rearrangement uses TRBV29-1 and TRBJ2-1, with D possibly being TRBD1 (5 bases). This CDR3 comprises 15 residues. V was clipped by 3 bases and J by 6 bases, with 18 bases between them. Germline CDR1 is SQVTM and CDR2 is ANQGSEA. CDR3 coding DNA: TGCAGCGTTGACCTCAGGGTTCAGTCCCTCAATGAGCAGTTCTTC. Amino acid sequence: CSVDLRVQSLNEQFF.

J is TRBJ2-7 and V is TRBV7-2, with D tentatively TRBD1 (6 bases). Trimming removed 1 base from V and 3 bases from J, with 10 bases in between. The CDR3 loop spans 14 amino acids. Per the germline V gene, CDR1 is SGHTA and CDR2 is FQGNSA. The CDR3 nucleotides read TGTGCCAGCAGCTTAGGGACAGTTAACTACGAGCAGTACTTC. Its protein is CASSLGTVNYEQYF.